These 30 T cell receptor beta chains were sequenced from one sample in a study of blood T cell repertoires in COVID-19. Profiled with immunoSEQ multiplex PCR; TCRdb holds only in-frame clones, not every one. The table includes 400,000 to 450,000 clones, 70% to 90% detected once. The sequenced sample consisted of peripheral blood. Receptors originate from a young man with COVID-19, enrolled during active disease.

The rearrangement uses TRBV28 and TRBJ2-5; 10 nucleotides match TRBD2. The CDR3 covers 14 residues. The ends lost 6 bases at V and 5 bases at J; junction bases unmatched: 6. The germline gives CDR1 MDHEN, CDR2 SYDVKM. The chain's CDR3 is CASSPSGRGETQYF. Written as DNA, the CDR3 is TGTGCCAGCAGCCCTAGCGGGAGAGGCGAGACCCAGTACTTC.

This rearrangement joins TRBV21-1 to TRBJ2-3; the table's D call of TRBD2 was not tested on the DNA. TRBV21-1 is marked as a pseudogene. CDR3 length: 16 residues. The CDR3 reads CASSRKGGVSTDTQYF. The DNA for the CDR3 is TGTGCCAGCAGCAGAAAAGGGGGGGTTAGCACAGATACGCAGTATTTT.

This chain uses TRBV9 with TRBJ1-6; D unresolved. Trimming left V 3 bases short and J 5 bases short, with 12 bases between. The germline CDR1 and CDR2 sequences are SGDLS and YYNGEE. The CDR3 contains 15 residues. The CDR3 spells CASSDRVSDNSPLHF. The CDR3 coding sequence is TGTGCCAGCAGCGATCGGGTATCCGATAATTCACCCCTCCACTTT.

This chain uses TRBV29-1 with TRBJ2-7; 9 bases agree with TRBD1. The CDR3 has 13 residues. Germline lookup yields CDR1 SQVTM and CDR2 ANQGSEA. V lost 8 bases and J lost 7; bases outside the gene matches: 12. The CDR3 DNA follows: TGCAGCCTCAGGACAGGGGACTACGGGGAGCAGTACTTC. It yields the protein CSLRTGDYGEQYF.

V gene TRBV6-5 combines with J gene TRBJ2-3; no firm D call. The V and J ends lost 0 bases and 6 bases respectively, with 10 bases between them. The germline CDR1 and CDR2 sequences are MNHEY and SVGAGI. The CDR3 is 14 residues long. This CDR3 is CASSYSLVEDTQYF. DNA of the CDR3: TGTGCCAGCAGTTACTCCCTAGTGGAGGATACGCAGTATTTT.

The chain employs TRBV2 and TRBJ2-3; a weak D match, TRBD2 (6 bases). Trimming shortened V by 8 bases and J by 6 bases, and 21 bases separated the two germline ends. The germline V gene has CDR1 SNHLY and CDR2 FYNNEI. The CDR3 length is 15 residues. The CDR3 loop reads CASGRSQRRADTQYF. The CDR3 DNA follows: TGTGCCAGCGGCCGATCGCAGAGGAGGGCCGATACGCAGTATTTT.

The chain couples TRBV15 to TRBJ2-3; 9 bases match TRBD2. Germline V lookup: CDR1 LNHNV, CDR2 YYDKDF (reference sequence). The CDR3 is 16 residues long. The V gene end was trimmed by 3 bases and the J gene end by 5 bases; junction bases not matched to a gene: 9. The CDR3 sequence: CATSSQRGDLGDTQYF. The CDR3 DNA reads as TGTGCCACCAGCAGCCAGCGGGGGGACCTGGGAGATACGCAGTATTTT.

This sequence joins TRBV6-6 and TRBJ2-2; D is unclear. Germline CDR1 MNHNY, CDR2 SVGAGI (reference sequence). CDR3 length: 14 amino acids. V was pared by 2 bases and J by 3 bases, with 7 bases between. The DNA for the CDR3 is TGTGCCAGCAGTTACGACTCGTACACCGGGGAGCTGTTTTTT. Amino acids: CASSYDSYTGELFF.

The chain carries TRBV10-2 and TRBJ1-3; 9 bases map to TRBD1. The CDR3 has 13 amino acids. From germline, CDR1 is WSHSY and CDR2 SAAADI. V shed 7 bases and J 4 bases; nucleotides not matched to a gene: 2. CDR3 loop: CASTGQGGNTIYF. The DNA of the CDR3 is TGCGCCAGCACTGGACAGGGGGGAAACACCATATATTTT.

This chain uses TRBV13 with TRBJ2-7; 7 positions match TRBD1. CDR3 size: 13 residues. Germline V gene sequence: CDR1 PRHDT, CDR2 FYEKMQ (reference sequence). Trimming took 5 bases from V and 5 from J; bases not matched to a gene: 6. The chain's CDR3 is CASSPDRVDEQYF. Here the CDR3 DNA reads TGTGCCAGCAGCCCCGACAGGGTTGACGAGCAGTACTTC.

CDR3 nucleotide sequence: TGTGCCAGCAGCCAAGAAGTTGTGGGACTGGGACAAGAGACCCAGTACTTC. Protein product: CASSQEVVGLGQETQYF. The chain recombines TRBV4-2 with TRBJ2-5; D perhaps matches TRBD2 (6 bases). Trimming cost V 0 bases and J 2 bases, with 16 bases left between them. CDR1 is LGHNA, CDR2 YNFKEQ, per germline. The CDR3 is made up of 17 amino acids.

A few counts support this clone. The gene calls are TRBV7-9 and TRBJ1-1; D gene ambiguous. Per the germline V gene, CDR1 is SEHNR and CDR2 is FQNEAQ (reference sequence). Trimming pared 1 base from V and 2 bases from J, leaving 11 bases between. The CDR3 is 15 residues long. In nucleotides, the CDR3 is TGTGCCAGCAGCTTAGTTGGCGGGGATAACACTGAAGCTTTCTTT. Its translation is CASSLVGGDNTEAFF.

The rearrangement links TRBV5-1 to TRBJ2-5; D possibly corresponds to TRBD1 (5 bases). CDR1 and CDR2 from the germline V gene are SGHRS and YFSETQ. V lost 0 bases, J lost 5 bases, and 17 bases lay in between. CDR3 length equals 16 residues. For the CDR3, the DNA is TGCGCCAGCAGCTTGGGAGCTAACAGGCCGACGGAGACCCAGTACTTC. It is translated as CASSLGANRPTETQYF.

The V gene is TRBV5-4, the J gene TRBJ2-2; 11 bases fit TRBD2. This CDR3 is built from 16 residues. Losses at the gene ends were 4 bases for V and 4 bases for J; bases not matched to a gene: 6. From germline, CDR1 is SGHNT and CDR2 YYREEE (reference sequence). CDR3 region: CASSPLAGGATGELFF. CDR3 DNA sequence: TGTGCCAGCAGCCCTCTAGCGGGAGGCGCCACCGGGGAGCTGTTTTTT.

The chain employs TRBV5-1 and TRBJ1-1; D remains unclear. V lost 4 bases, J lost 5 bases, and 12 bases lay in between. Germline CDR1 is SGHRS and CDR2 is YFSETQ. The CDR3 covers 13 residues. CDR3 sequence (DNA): TGCGCCAGCAGCGGGAGGAGGGAGACTGAAGCTTTCTTT. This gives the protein CASSGRRETEAFF.

CDR3 sequence reads: CSVLQGDTQYF. CDR3 nucleotides: TGCAGCGTCCTGCAGGGAGATACGCAGTATTTT. The chain employs TRBV29-1 and TRBJ2-3; a possible D gene is TRBD1 (5 bases). Trimming took off 6 bases at V and 5 bases at J, with 9 bases between the two ends. The CDR3 covers 11 residues. CDR1 and CDR2 (germline): SQVTM, ANQGSEA.

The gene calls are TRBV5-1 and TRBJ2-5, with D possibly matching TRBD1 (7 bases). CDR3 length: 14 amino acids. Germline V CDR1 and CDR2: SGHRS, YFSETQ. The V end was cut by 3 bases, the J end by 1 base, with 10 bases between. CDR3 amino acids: CASSWRDSQETQYF. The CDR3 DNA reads TGCGCCAGCAGCTGGAGGGACAGCCAAGAGACCCAGTACTTC.

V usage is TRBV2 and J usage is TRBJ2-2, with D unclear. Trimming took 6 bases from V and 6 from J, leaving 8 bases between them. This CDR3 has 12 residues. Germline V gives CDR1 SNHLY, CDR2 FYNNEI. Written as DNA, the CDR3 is TGTGCCAGCAGGAGAGAATCCGGGGAGCTGTTTTTT. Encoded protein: CASRRESGELFF.

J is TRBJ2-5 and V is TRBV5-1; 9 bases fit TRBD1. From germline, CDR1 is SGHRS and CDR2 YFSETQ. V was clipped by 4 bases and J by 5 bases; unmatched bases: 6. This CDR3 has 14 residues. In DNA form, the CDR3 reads TGCGCCAGCAGCAGCCACAGGGGGCGGGAGACCCAGTACTTC. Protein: CASSSHRGRETQYF. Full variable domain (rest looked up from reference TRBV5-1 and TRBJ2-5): KAGVTQTPRYLIKTRGQQVTLSCSPISGHRSVSWYQQTPGQGLQFLFEYFSETQRNKGNFPGRFSGRQFSNSRSEMNVSTLELGDSALYLCASSSHRGRETQYFGPGTRLLVL.

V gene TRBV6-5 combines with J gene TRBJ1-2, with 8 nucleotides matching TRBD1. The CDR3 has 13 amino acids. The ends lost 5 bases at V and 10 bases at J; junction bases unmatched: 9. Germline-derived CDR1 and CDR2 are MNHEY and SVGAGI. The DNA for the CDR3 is TGTGCCAGCAGTCCTCGGACAGGGCTGGTCTACACCTTC. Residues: CASSPRTGLVYTF.

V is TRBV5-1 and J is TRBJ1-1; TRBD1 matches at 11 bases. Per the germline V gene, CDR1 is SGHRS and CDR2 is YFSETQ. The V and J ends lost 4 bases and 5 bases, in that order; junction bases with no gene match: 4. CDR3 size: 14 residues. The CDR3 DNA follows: TGCGCCAGCAGCCCGGACAGGGGGCATACTGAAGCTTTCTTT. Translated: CASSPDRGHTEAFF.

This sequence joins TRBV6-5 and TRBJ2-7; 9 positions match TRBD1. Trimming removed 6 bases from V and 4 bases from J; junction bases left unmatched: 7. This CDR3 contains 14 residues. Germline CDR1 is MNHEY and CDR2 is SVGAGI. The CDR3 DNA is TGTGCCAGCAGAACCCCGGGACAGGGTTACGAGCAGTACTTC. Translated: CASRTPGQGYEQYF.

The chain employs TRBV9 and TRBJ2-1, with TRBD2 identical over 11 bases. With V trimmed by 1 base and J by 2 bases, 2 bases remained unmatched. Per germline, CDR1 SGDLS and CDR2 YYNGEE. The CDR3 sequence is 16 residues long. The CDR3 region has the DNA TGTGCCAGCAGCGTACCTAGCGGGAGGCCCTACAATGAGCAGTTCTTC. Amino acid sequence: CASSVPSGRPYNEQFF.

The CDR3 spells CASSPLQGNYGYTF. In DNA form, the CDR3 reads TGCGCCAGCAGCCCATTGCAGGGAAACTATGGCTACACCTTC. The gene calls are TRBV5-1 and TRBJ1-2; possible D gene TRBD1, 5 bases. The germline gives CDR1 SGHRS, CDR2 YFSETQ. The CDR3 contains 14 residues. Trimming took 4 bases from V and 2 from J, leaving 12 bases between them.

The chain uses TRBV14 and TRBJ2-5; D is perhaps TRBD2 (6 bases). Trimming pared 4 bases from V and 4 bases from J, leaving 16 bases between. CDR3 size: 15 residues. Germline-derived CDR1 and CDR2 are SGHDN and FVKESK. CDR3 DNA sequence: TGTGCCAGCAGCCCTTCTAGATTTAGCGGAGAGACCCAGTACTTC. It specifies CASSPSRFSGETQYF.

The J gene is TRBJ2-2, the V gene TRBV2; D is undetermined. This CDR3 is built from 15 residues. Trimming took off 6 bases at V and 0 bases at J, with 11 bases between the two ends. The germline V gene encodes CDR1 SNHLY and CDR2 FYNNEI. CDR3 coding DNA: TGTGCCAGCAGAGCGACCCCCGCGAACACCGGGGAGCTGTTTTTT. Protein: CASRATPANTGELFF.

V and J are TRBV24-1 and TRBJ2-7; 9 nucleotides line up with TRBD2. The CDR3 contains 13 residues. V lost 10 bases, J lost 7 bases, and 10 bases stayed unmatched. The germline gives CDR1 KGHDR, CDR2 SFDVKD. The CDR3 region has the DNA TGTGCCACATCGCGGGAGGGCCTGGAGGAGCAGTACTTC. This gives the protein CATSREGLEEQYF.

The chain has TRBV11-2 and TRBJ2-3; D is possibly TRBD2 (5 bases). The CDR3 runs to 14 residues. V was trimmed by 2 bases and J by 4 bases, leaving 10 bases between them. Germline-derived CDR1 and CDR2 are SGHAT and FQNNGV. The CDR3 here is CASSLLALADTQYF. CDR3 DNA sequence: TGTGCCAGCAGCTTATTGGCACTAGCAGATACGCAGTATTTT.

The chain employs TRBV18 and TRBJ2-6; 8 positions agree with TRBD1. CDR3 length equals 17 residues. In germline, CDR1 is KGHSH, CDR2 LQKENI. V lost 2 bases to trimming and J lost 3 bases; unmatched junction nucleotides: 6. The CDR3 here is CASSPRTGTDGANVLTF. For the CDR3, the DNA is TGTGCCAGCTCACCAAGGACAGGGACTGATGGGGCCAACGTCCTGACTTTC.

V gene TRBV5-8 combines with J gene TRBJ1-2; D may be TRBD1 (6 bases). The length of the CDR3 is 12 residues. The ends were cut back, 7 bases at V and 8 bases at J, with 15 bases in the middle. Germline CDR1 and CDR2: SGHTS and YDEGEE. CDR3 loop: CASAGGGHGYTF. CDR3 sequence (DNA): TGTGCCAGCGCCGGGGGGGGGCACGGCTACACCTTC.